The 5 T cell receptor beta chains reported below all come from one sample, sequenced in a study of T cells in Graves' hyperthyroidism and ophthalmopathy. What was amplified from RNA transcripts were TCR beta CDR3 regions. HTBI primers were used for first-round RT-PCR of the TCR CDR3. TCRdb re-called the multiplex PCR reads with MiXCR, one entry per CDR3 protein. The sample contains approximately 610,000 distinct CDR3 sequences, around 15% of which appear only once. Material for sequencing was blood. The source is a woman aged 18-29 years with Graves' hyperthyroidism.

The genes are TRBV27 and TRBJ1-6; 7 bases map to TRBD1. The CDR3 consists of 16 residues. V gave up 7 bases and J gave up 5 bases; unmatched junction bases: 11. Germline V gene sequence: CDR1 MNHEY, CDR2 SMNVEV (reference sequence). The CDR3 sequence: CASMRKAGGDNSPLHF. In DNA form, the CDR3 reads TGTGCCAGCATGAGAAAGGCAGGGGGTGATAATTCACCCCTCCACTTT.

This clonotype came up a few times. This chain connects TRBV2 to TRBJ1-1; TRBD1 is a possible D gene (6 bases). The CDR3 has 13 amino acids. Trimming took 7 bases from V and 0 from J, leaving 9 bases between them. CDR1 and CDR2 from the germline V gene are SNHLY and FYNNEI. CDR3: CASTGVLNTEAFF. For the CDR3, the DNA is TGTGCCAGCACAGGGGTTCTGAACACTGAAGCTTTCTTT.

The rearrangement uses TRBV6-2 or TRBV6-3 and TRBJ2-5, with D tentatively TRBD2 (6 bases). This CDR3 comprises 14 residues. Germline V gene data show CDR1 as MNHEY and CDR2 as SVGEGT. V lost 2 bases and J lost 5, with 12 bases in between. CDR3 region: CASSYQTSSETQYF. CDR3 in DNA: TGTGCCAGCAGTTACCAGACTAGTTCTGAGACCCAGTACTTC.

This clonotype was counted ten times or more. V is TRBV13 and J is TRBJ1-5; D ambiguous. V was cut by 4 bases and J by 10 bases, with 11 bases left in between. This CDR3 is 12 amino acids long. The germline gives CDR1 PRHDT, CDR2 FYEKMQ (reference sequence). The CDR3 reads CASSSIGQPQHF. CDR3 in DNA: TGTGCCAGCAGCTCGATTGGGCAACCCCAGCATTTT.

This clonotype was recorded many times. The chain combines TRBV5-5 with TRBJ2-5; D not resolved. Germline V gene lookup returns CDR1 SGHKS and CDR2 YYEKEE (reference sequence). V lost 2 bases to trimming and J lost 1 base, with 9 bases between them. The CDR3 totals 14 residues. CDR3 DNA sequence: TGTGCCAGCAGCTTTACGTGGGGCCAAGAGACCCAGTACTTC. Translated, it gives CASSFTWGQETQYF.